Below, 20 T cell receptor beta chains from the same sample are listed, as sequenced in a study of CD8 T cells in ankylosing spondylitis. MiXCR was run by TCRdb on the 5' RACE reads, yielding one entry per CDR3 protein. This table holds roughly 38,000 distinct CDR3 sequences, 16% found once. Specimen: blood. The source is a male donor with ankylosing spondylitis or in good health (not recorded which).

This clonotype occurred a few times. CDR3 bases: TGCGCCAGCAGCTTGGCCACGGGCTCTGGAAACACCATATATTTT. Its translation is CASSLATGSGNTIYF. The V and J genes are TRBV5-1 and TRBJ1-3; no firm D call. This CDR3 region has 15 residues. From germline, CDR1 is SGHRS and CDR2 YFSETQ. Trimming removed 0 bases from V and 0 bases from J, with 7 bases in between.

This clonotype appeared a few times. This chain's CDR3 is CASRVRVNQPQHF. The CDR3 nucleotides read TGTGCCAGCAGGGTGAGAGTTAATCAGCCCCAGCATTTT. V usage is TRBV6-2 or TRBV6-3 and J usage is TRBJ1-5; D is unclear. Germline CDR1 is MNHEY and CDR2 is SVGEGT. The CDR3 runs to 13 residues. The germline V and J ends were trimmed by 6 bases and 4 bases, with 10 bases remaining between them.

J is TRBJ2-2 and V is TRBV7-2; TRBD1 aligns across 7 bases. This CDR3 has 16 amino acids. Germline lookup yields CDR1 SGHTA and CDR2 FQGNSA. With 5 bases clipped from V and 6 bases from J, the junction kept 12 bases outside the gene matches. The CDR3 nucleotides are TGTGCCAGCAGCCCGACAGGGAGAGTAAGGTCCGGGGAGCTGTTTTTT. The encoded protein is CASSPTGRVRSGELFF.

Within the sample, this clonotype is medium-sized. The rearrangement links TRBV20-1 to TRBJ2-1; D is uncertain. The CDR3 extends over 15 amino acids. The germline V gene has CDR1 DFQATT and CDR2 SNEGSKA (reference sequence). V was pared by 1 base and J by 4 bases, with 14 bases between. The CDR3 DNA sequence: TGCAGTGCTAGAGTCCGGAGCGCAACTTACAATGAGCAGTTCTTC. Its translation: CSARVRSATYNEQFF.

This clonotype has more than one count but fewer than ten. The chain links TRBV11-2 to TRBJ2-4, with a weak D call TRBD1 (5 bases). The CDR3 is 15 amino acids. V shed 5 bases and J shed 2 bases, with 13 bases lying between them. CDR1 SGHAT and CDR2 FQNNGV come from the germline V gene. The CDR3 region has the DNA TGTGCCAGCAGCCCCTGGGGCAGGACCAAAAACATTCAGTACTTC. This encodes CASSPWGRTKNIQYF.

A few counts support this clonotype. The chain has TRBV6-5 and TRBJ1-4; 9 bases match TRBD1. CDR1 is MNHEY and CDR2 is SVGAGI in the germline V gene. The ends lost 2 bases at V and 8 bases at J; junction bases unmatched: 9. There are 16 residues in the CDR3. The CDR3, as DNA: TGTGCCAGCAGTTACAGAGCCGGGACAGGGAGGGAAAAACTGTTTTTT. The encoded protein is CASSYRAGTGREKLFF.

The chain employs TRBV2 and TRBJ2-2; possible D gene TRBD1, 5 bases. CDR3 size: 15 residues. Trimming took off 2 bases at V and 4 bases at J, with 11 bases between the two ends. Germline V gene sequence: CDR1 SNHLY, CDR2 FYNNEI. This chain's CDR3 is CASSEKSGFTGELFF. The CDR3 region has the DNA TGTGCCAGCAGTGAAAAGTCAGGGTTCACCGGGGAGCTGTTTTTT.

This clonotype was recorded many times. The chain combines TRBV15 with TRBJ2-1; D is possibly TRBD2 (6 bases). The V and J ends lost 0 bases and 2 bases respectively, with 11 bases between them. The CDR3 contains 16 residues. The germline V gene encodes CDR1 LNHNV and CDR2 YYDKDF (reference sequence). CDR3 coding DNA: TGTGCCACCAGCAGAGATACGCGGGGTCCCTACAATGAGCAGTTCTTC. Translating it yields CATSRDTRGPYNEQFF. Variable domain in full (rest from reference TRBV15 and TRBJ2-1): DAMVIQNPRYQVTQFGKPVTLSCSQTLNHNVMYWYQQKSSQAPKLLFHYYDKDFNNEADTPDNFQSRRPNTSFCFLDIRSPGLGDTAMYLCATSRDTRGPYNEQFFGPGTRLTVL.

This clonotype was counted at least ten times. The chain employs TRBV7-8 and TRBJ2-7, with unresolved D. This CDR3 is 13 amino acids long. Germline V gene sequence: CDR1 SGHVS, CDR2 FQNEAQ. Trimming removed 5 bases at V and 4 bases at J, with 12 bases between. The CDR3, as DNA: TGTGCCAGCAGCCTGGATGGTAGATACGAGCAGTACGTC. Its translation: CASSLDGRYEQYV.

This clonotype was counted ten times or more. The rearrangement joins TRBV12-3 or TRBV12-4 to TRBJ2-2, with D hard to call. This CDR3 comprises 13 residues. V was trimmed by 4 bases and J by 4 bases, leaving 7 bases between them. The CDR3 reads CASSSRVTGELFF. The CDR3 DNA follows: TGTGCCAGCAGTTCCCGCGTCACCGGGGAGCTGTTTTTT.

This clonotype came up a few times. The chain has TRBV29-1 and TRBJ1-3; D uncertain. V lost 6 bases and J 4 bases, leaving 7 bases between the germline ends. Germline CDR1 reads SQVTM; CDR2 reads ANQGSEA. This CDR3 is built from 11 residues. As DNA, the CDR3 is TGCAGCGTAAATCTGGGAAACACCATATATTTT. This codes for CSVNLGNTIYF. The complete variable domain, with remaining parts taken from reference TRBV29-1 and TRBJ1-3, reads SAVISQKPSRDICQRGTSLTIQCQVDSQVTMMFWYRQQPGQSLTLIATANQGSEATYESGFVIDKFPISRPNLTFSTLTVSNMSPEDSSIYLCSVNLGNTIYFGEGSWLTVV.

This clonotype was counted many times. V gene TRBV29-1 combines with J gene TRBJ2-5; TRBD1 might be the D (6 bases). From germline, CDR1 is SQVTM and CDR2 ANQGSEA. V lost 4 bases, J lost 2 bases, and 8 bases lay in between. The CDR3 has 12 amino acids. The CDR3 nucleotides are TGCAGCGTTGGGGGACAACAAGAGACCCAGTACTTC. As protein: CSVGGQQETQYF.

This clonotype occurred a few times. CDR3 sequence reads: CASSLGLAVDTQYF. CDR3 nucleotides: TGTGCCAGCAGCTTGGGACTAGCGGTAGATACGCAGTATTTT. The chain links TRBV7-2 to TRBJ2-3; 11 bases align to TRBD2. The CDR3 covers 14 residues. Germline values: CDR1 SGHTA, CDR2 FQGNSA. The V segment lost 3 bases and the J segment 5 bases; nucleotides outside the gene matches: 1.

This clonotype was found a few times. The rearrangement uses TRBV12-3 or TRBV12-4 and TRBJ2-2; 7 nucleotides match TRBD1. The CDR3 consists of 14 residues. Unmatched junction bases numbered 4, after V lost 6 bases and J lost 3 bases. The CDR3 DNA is TGTGCCAGCAGCACAGGGGTCGACACCGGGGAGCTGTTTTTT. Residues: CASSTGVDTGELFF.

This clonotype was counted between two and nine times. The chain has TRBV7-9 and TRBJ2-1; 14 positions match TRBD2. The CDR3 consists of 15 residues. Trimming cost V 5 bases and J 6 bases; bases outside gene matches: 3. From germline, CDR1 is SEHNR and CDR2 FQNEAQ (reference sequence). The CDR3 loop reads CASSPTSGRANEQFF. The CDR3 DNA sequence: TGTGCCAGCAGCCCGACTAGCGGGAGGGCCAATGAGCAGTTCTTC.

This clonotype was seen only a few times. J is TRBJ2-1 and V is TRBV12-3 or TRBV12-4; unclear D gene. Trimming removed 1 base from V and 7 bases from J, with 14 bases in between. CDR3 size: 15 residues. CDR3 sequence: CASSLELEVGNEQFF. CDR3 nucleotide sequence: TGTGCCAGCAGTTTAGAGCTAGAGGTCGGGAATGAGCAGTTCTTC.

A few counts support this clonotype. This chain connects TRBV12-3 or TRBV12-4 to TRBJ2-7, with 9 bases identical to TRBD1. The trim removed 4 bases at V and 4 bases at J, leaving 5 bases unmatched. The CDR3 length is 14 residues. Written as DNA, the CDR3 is TGTGCCAGCAGTTCCGGGACAGGGAGTTACGAGCAGTACTTC. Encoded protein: CASSSGTGSYEQYF.

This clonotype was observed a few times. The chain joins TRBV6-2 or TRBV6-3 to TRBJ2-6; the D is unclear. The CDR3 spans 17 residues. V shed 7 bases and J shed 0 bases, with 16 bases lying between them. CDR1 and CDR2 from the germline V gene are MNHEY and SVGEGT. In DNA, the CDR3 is TGTGCCAGCACCTCTAATATTTGGCGCTCTGGGGCCAACGTCCTGACTTTC. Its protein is CASTSNIWRSGANVLTF.

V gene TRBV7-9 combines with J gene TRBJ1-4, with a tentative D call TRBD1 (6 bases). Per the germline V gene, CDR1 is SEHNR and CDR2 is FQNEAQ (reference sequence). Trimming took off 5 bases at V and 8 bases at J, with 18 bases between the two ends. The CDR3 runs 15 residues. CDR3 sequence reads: CASSTSGTRGEKLFF. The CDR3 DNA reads TGTGCCAGCAGCACCTCCGGGACTAGGGGGGAAAAACTGTTTTTT.

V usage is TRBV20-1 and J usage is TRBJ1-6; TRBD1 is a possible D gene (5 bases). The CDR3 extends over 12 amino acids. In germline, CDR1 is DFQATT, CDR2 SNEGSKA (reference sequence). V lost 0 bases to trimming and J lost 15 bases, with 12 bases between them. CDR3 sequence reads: CSAREGPRNLHF. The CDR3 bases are TGCAGTGCTAGAGAGGGACCACGAAACCTCCACTTT.